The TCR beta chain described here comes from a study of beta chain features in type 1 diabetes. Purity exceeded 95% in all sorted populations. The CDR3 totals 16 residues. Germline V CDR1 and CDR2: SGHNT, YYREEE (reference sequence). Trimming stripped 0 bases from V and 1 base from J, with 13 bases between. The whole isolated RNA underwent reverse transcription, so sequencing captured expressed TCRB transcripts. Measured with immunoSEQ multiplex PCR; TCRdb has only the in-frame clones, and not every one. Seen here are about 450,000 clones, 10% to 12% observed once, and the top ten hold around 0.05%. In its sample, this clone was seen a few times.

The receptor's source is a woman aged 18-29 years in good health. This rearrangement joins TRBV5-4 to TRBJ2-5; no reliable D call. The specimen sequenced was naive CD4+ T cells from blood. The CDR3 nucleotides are TGTGCCAGCAGCTTGGGATTATACAACCTCCAAGAGACCCAGTACTTC. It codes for CASSLGLYNLQETQYF.